This is a list of T cell receptor beta chains from one sample in a study of regulatory T cells in long-lasting Graves disease. TCRdb re-called the multiplex PCR reads through MiXCR, storing one row per CDR3 protein. The table records approximately 470,000 distinct CDR3 sequences, more than 20% of them present only once. The sequenced sample was peripheral blood mononuclear cells (PBMCs), obtained when the disease was refractory, from a patient treated with antithyroid drugs. The receptor source for this set is a female donor with Graves disease. The CDR3 runs from the conserved cysteine through the conserved F or W. The order of the fields is V gene, clone size, J gene, D gene, CDR3 protein, CDR3 DNA. The D gene is left open where the match is weak. Size values are once, few and many counts, or a class for expanded clones, and some rows have none.

V gene: TRBV28
clone size: many
J gene: TRBJ2-5
D gene: TRBD1
CDR3 protein: CAGKGQKLEETQYF
CDR3 DNA: TGTGCCGGGAAGGGACAGAAGTTGGAAGAGACCCAGTACTTC

V gene: TRBV7-6
clone size: NA
J gene: TRBJ2-7
D gene: TRBD2
CDR3 protein: CASRPAGGPRYEQYF
CDR3 DNA: TGTGCCAGCAGGCCAGCGGGAGGGCCCCGCTACGAGCAGTACTTC

V gene: TRBV19
clone size: NA
J gene: TRBJ2-7
D gene: NA
CDR3 protein: CASISASYEQYF
CDR3 DNA: TGTGCCAGTATTTCGGCTTCCTACGAGCAGTACTTC

V gene: TRBV20-1
clone size: many
J gene: TRBJ2-7
D gene: TRBD2
CDR3 protein: CSAQREHSYEQYF
CDR3 DNA: TGCAGTGCGCAGCGGGAGCACTCCTACGAGCAGTACTTC

V gene: TRBV27
clone size: many
J gene: TRBJ2-2
D gene: TRBD1
CDR3 protein: CASSWSRGTGELFF
CDR3 DNA: TGTGCCAGCAGTTGGAGCAGGGGGACCGGGGAGCTGTTTTTT

V gene: TRBV28
clone size: once
J gene: TRBJ2-1
D gene: TRBD2
CDR3 protein: CASSEGTSGSSHNEQFF
CDR3 DNA: TGTGCCAGCAGTGAAGGGACTAGCGGGAGTTCCCACAATGAGCAGTTCTTC

V gene: TRBV30
clone size: NA
J gene: TRBJ2-2
D gene: NA
CDR3 protein: CAWTASGLAVTGELFF
CDR3 DNA: TGTGCCTGGACGGCATCGGGACTGGCTGTTACCGGGGAGCTGTTTTTT

V gene: TRBV2
clone size: many
J gene: TRBJ1-2
D gene: NA
CDR3 protein: CASRAPGLGYGYTF
CDR3 DNA: TGTGCCAGCAGGGCACCGGGACTGGGCTATGGCTACACCTTC

V gene: TRBV28
clone size: many
J gene: TRBJ1-6
D gene: NA
CDR3 protein: CASSFNRENSPLHF
CDR3 DNA: TGTGCCAGCAGTTTCAACAGGGAGAATTCACCCCTCCACTTT

V gene: TRBV6-2/TRBV6-3
clone size: NA
J gene: TRBJ1-5
D gene: NA
CDR3 protein: CASSYPDSDQPQHF
CDR3 DNA: TGTGCCAGCAGTTACCCGGACAGCGATCAGCCCCAGCATTTT

V gene: TRBV28
clone size: many
J gene: TRBJ1-5
D gene: NA
CDR3 protein: CASSPGWGENQPQHF
CDR3 DNA: TGTGCCAGCAGCCCCGGGTGGGGTGAGAATCAGCCCCAGCATTTT

V gene: TRBV7-3
clone size: many
J gene: TRBJ2-7
D gene: NA
CDR3 protein: CASSLSSGLEDKQYF
CDR3 DNA: TGTGCCAGCAGCTTATCTTCGGGATTGGAGGATAAGCAGTACTTC

V gene: TRBV30
clone size: many
J gene: TRBJ1-2
D gene: NA
CDR3 protein: CAWSPSDYGYTF
CDR3 DNA: TGTGCCTGGAGTCCATCGGACTATGGCTACACCTTC

V gene: TRBV28
clone size: many
J gene: TRBJ2-7
D gene: NA
CDR3 protein: CASNRASYEQYF
CDR3 DNA: TGTGCCAGCAACAGGGCCTCCTACGAGCAGTACTTC

V gene: TRBV6-1
clone size: many
J gene: TRBJ1-2
D gene: NA
CDR3 protein: CASRRTVENYGYTF
CDR3 DNA: TGTGCCAGCAGGAGGACAGTAGAAAACTATGGCTACACCTTC

V gene: TRBV3-1
clone size: many
J gene: TRBJ1-1
D gene: NA
CDR3 protein: CASKDGNTEAFF
CDR3 DNA: TGTGCCAGCAAAGACGGGAACACTGAAGCTTTCTTT

V gene: TRBV29-1
clone size: NA
J gene: TRBJ2-1
D gene: NA
CDR3 protein: CSSDTYNEQFF
CDR3 DNA: TGCAGCTCTGACACCTACAATGAGCAGTTCTTC

V gene: TRBV20-1
clone size: few
J gene: TRBJ1-1
D gene: NA
CDR3 protein: CSARDSSAARVNTEAFF
CDR3 DNA: TGCAGTGCTAGAGACAGCTCGGCGGCGAGGGTGAACACTGAAGCTTTCTTT

V gene: TRBV10-3
clone size: many
J gene: TRBJ2-2
D gene: NA
CDR3 protein: CAIREGTANTGELFF
CDR3 DNA: TGTGCCATCAGGGAGGGGACAGCGAACACCGGGGAGCTGTTTTTT

V gene: TRBV12-3/TRBV12-4
clone size: few
J gene: TRBJ2-2
D gene: NA
CDR3 protein: CASRRAGPGELFF
CDR3 DNA: TGTGCCAGCAGACGGGCCGGGCCCGGGGAGCTGTTTTTT

V gene: TRBV19
clone size: NA
J gene: TRBJ2-5
D gene: NA
CDR3 protein: CASSNGVGGTQYF
CDR3 DNA: TGTGCCAGTAGTAACGGGGTAGGAGGGACCCAGTACTTC

V gene: TRBV7-9
clone size: many
J gene: TRBJ1-1
D gene: NA
CDR3 protein: CASSAPVKLNTEAFF
CDR3 DNA: TGTGCCAGCAGCGCCCCGGTGAAGCTAAACACTGAAGCTTTCTTT